This paragraph reports one TCR beta chain. Its antigen is as yet unknown. This entry belongs to a study of Ad26.COV2.S vaccination and SARS-CoV-2 variants. The study, taken as a whole, reports: Reportedly, after vaccination the spike-specific CD8+ and CD4+ T cell responses displayed substantial breadth.

The CDR3 length is 13 residues. Losses at the gene ends were 6 bases for V and 8 bases for J; bases not matched to a gene: 8. Germline V gene lookup returns CDR1 MGHDK and CDR2 SYGVNS. The sample's treatment: 15 to 20 received Ad26.COV2.S at low or high dose, single or two shots; several received placebo; per-sample allocation not given. All samples were drawn on day 63, counting from the first vaccine or placebo injection. Sequencing used immunoSEQ multiplex PCR; TCRdb keeps in-frame clones, though not all of them. The data contain 500,000 or so clones, around 88% of them singletons. The sequence came from a person aged 18-60 years who received the Ad26.COV2.S COVID-19 vaccine or a placebo. Source: peripheral blood, taken in a trial of Ad26.COV2.S vaccine versus placebo. The chain employs TRBV25-1 and TRBJ1-2; 8 positions agree with TRBD1. The CDR3 sequence: CASRASGQVGYTF. DNA for the CDR3: TGTGCCAGCAGGGCCTCGGGACAGGTCGGCTACACCTTC.